This T cell receptor beta chain was profiled in a study of shared clonotypes between healthy human individuals. Study background: A couple of women and a few men aged 18 to 49 served as donors.

Genomic DNA of every subset was divided equally among multiple immunoSEQ plates. In the authors' methods: Filtering differed because ImmunoSEQ produced junction-only sequences that carried no quality scores. This table comes from immunoSEQ multiplex PCR, and its TCRdb copy is limited to in-frame clones, with some not included. The DNA gave D and trimming, while V, J and clone size come from that table. The sample holds around 1 million clones, about 80% seen once. This clone was detected once. With 0 bases clipped from V and 10 bases from J, the junction kept 7 bases outside the gene matches. The CDR3 covers 16 residues. In germline, CDR1 is SEHNR, CDR2 FQNEAQ (reference sequence).

This chain joins TRBV7-9 and TRBJ2-1; 12 nucleotides align to TRBD2. The material sequenced was memory CD4+ T cells sorted from blood. Stated subset: CD45RA-negative fraction. The TCR sequence derives from a young man in good health. CDR3 region: CASSLARPSGGEEQFF. The CDR3 coding sequence is TGTGCCAGCAGCTTAGCGCGCCCTAGCGGGGGGGAAGAGCAGTTCTTC.